The 4 T cell receptor beta chains given below trace back to one sample, sequenced in a study of blood T cell repertoires in COVID-19. The table came from immunoSEQ multiplex PCR; TCRdb's copy has only in-frame clones and leaves some out. The sample shows about 220,000 clones, around 82% of them seen only once. The sequencing sample was made of peripheral blood. These receptor sequences come from a woman in her seventies with acute or convalescent COVID-19.

The chain uses TRBV4-1 and TRBJ2-5; possible D gene TRBD1, 6 bases. The ends were cut back, 4 bases at V and 2 bases at J, with 14 bases in the middle. CDR3 length: 15 residues. Per germline, CDR1 MGHRA and CDR2 YSYEKL. The CDR3 spells CASSLARQAQETQYF. For the CDR3, the DNA is TGCGCCAGCAGCCTTGCCAGACAGGCACAAGAGACCCAGTACTTC.

This clone was observed a single time. The rearrangement uses TRBV6-2 or TRBV6-3 and TRBJ2-1; 8 bases agree with TRBD2. The CDR3 has 15 residues. V lost 6 bases, J lost 10 bases, and 14 bases stayed unmatched. CDR1 is MNHEY, CDR2 SVGEGT, per germline. Written as DNA, the CDR3 is TGTGCCAGCAGCTTCTTAGCGGGGAGGAGGGACGAGCAGTTCTTC. Translating gives CASSFLAGRRDEQFF.

This chain links TRBV18 with TRBJ2-2; 11 bases agree with TRBD2. From germline, CDR1 is KGHSH and CDR2 LQKENI. The V gene end was trimmed by 8 bases and the J gene end by 1 base; junction bases not matched to a gene: 6. This CDR3 is 16 amino acids long. The chain's CDR3 is CASPPTSGGNTGELFF. CDR3 nucleotide sequence: TGTGCCAGCCCTCCAACTAGCGGGGGGAACACCGGGGAGCTGTTTTTT.

This chain connects TRBV28 to TRBJ1-1, with TRBD1 as a possible D gene (6 bases). Germline V lookup: CDR1 MDHEN, CDR2 SYDVKM. The ends were cut back, 6 bases at V and 0 bases at J, with 17 bases in the middle. The CDR3 contains 16 residues. CDR3 DNA sequence: TGTGCCAGCAGCTTAAGGGGGATTCCGGTGAACACTGAAGCTTTCTTT. Protein: CASSLRGIPVNTEAFF. Complete variable domain (other parts from reference TRBV28 and TRBJ1-1): DVKVTQSSRYLVKRTGEKVFLECVQDMDHENMFWYRQDPGLGLRLIYFSYDVKMKEKGDIPEGYSVSREKKERFSLILESASTNQTSMYLCASSLRGIPVNTEAFFGQGTRLTVV.